One sample yielded the 13 T cell receptor beta chains listed below, sequenced in a study of blood T cell repertoires in COVID-19. Some clones are missing from TCRdb's copy, which holds only in-frame ones; the method was immunoSEQ multiplex PCR. The sample yields 100,000 or so clones, more than 75% seen once. The sample comprised peripheral blood. The receptors here all came from a woman between 25 and 40 years old with acute or convalescent COVID-19.

This clone is a singleton in its sample. The rearrangement joins TRBV6-6 to TRBJ1-1, with a possible D match to TRBD1 (6 bases). In germline, CDR1 is MNHNY, CDR2 SVGAGI (reference sequence). The CDR3 runs to 15 residues. The V and J ends lost 0 bases and 13 bases respectively, with 21 bases between them. The CDR3 DNA reads TGTGCCAGCAGTTACTCAGTTGGGACATCAGGGGCCGGTTTCTTT. Translated: CASSYSVGTSGAGFF.

CDR3 sequence: CASSQDLGQNYGYTF. The CDR3 DNA follows: TGTGCCAGCAGCCAAGATCTGGGGCAGAACTATGGCTACACCTTC. The chain recombines TRBV3-1 (or the pseudogene TRBV3-2) with TRBJ1-2; tentative D call: TRBD1 (5 bases). The CDR3 consists of 15 residues. V shed 0 bases and J shed 2 bases, with 10 bases lying between them. Per the germline V gene, CDR1 is LGHDT and CDR2 is YNNKEL (reference sequence).

The rearrangement uses TRBV7-3 and TRBJ2-3, with D perhaps matching TRBD2 (5 bases). Germline-derived CDR1 and CDR2 are SGHTA and FQGTGA. This CDR3 comprises 17 residues. V gave up 1 base and J gave up 4 bases, with 18 bases separating them. The CDR3 is CASSLSGGAGTPDTQYF. The DNA for the CDR3 is TGTGCCAGCAGCTTAAGCGGAGGCGCCGGCACCCCAGATACGCAGTATTTT.

The genes are TRBV5-1 and TRBJ2-3, with 12 bases that match TRBD2. The CDR3 runs to 17 residues. J was trimmed by 6 bases and V by 0 bases; bases with no gene match: 8. Germline CDR1 reads SGHRS; CDR2 reads YFSETQ. Here the CDR3 DNA reads TGCGCCAGCAGCTTGGGCGCGCTAGCGGGGGGGCAGGATACGCAGTATTTT. It codes for CASSLGALAGGQDTQYF.

This clone was detected only once. The genes are TRBV2 and TRBJ1-4, with TRBD1 as a possible D gene (6 bases). Trimming stripped 7 bases from V and 5 bases from J, with 17 bases between. This CDR3 is 15 amino acids long. In germline, CDR1 is SNHLY, CDR2 FYNNEI. The CDR3 DNA is TGTGCCAGCACCCTAAATGGGGGCTTAAATGAAAAACTGTTTTTT. Its translation is CASTLNGGLNEKLFF.

This clone is a singleton in its sample. The chain has TRBV5-1 and TRBJ2-7; 13 bases match TRBD2. The junction had 1 base not matched to a gene; V was cut back by 4 bases and J by 3 bases. This CDR3 has 14 amino acids. Germline CDR1 and CDR2: SGHRS and YFSETQ. This CDR3 reads CASSRLAGGYEQYF. CDR3 bases: TGCGCCAGCAGCCGACTAGCGGGGGGCTACGAGCAGTACTTC.

The V call is TRBV5-4, the J call TRBJ2-1; 8 nucleotides match TRBD2. J was trimmed by 2 bases and V by 2 bases; bases with no gene match: 3. The CDR3 runs 15 residues. CDR1 is SGHNT and CDR2 is YYREEE in the germline V gene (reference sequence). The CDR3 loop reads CASSFGLATYNEQFF. DNA of the CDR3: TGTGCCAGCAGCTTCGGACTAGCCACCTACAATGAGCAGTTCTTC.

V usage is TRBV6-5 and J usage is TRBJ1-6; 8 bases are a match to TRBD1. The CDR3 sequence is 11 residues long. J lost 14 bases, V lost 6 bases, and 3 bases had no gene match. From germline, CDR1 is MNHEY and CDR2 SVGAGI. CDR3 bases: TGTGCCAGCAGGACGGACAGGGCCCTCCACTTT. It codes for CASRTDRALHF.

The V gene is TRBV12-3 or TRBV12-4, the J gene TRBJ1-1; D possibly corresponds to TRBD1 (6 bases). The CDR3 has 12 amino acids. Trimming removed 6 bases at V and 4 bases at J, with 9 bases between. CDR3 residues: CASRQGPTEAFF. The CDR3 nucleotides read TGTGCCAGCAGACAGGGTCCCACTGAAGCTTTCTTT.

This sequence joins TRBV5-1 and TRBJ2-7, with 8 positions matching TRBD1. The CDR3 covers 14 residues. Germline values: CDR1 SGHRS, CDR2 YFSETQ. J was trimmed by 3 bases and V by 4 bases; bases with no gene match: 6. The CDR3 is CASSLIDRGYEQYF. CDR3 nucleotide sequence: TGCGCCAGCAGCCTGATTGACAGGGGCTACGAGCAGTACTTC. Based on the CDR3 plus reference TRBV5-1 and TRBJ2-7, the full variable domain is KAGVTQTPRYLIKTRGQQVTLSCSPISGHRSVSWYQQTPGQGLQFLFEYFSETQRNKGNFPGRFSGRQFSNSRSEMNVSTLELGDSALYLCASSLIDRGYEQYFGPGTRLTVT.

This clone has more than one count but fewer than ten. V is TRBV5-1 and J is TRBJ1-6; D remains unclear. Germline V gene sequence: CDR1 SGHRS, CDR2 YFSETQ. The V end lost 0 bases, the J end lost 10 bases, and 11 bases lay between the germline ends. This CDR3 is built from 14 residues. CDR3 nucleotides: TGCGCCAGCAGCTTGGGGGCCCACGGATCACCCCTCCACTTT. Translated, it gives CASSLGAHGSPLHF.

The chain links TRBV9 to TRBJ1-6; possible D gene TRBD1, 6 bases. The length of the CDR3 is 16 residues. Trimming took 4 bases from V and 6 from J, leaving 17 bases between them. In germline, CDR1 is SGDLS, CDR2 YYNGEE. CDR3 DNA: TGTGCCAGCAGCCTTCGGGGGGGCCCAGGTAATTCACCCCTCCACTTT. Amino acid sequence: CASSLRGGPGNSPLHF.

The chain combines TRBV10-3 with TRBJ2-7; 7 nucleotides match TRBD2. In germline, CDR1 is ENHRY, CDR2 SYGVKD. Trimming took 7 bases from V and 0 from J; bases not matched to a gene: 6. The CDR3 is 14 residues long. Here the CDR3 reads CAINLRTSSYEQYF. CDR3 DNA: TGTGCCATCAATCTAAGGACTAGCTCCTACGAGCAGTACTTC.